This T cell receptor beta chain was captured by sequencing in a study of blood T cell repertoires in COVID-19. Study background: PBMCs, B-cell-depleted T cells, or T cells provided the cDNA or gDNA that made up the material.

From germline, CDR1 is SGHRS and CDR2 YFSETQ. The CDR3 loop spans 14 amino acids. The V end lost 0 bases, the J end lost 7 bases, and 10 bases lay between the germline ends. The sample holds one count of this clone. Per the original data handling: Using reference gene primer amplification, nucleated cell counts were estimated. TCRdb keeps only in-frame clones here, not all; method: immunoSEQ multiplex PCR. V and J calls and clone size follow that table, whereas D and trimming were derived from the DNA. The sample contains some 300,000 clones, about 88% of which appear only once. Participant-given clinical history determined each cohort assignment. Two consecutive negative NP/OP PCR tests, clearance, or resolved symptoms defined Cohort 3 recovery.

The clonotype originates from a middle-aged woman who had recovered from COVID-19. The chain joins TRBV5-1 to TRBJ2-2; D remains ambiguous. Material for sequencing was PBMCs or T cells enriched from blood (not recorded which). In DNA form, the CDR3 reads TGCGCCAGCAGCTTGGGTCCTGCCGGCGGGGAGCTGTTTTTT. Translating gives CASSLGPAGGELFF.